Shown below are 17 T cell receptor beta chains from a single sample sequenced in a study of T cell repertoires in cytomegalovirus infection. What these receptors recognize is not known. TCRdb recomputed calls from the reads with MiXCR, one row per CDR3 protein. In the table there are 570,000 or so distinct CDR3 sequences, under 45% of which are singletons. Source: cultured PBMCs, taken from culture after CMV antigen stimulation. The receptors stem from a human donor in good health (CMV status not recorded). Some clones in this sample may be carry-over from other donors' samples.

Only a few counts were recorded for this clonotype. The rearrangement joins TRBV7-2 to TRBJ1-5; possible D gene TRBD1, 5 bases. V dropped 5 bases and J dropped 5 bases, with 16 bases sitting between them. The germline gives CDR1 SGHTA, CDR2 FQGNSA. The CDR3 contains 15 residues. CDR3 protein: CASSPHQGTDQPQHF. The CDR3 coding sequence is TGTGCCAGCAGCCCTCACCAGGGTACCGATCAGCCCCAGCATTTT.

The J gene is TRBJ2-5, the V gene TRBV12-3 or TRBV12-4; TRBD2 is a possible D gene (7 bases). Trimming shortened V by 4 bases and J by 7 bases, and 19 bases separated the two germline ends. This CDR3 comprises 15 residues. The CDR3 spells CASSSDGGGGVTQYF. The CDR3 DNA reads as TGTGCCAGCAGTTCCGATGGCGGGGGCGGGGTGACCCAGTACTTC.

CDR3 bases: TGTGCCAGCAGCTTAAACAGAGCGGGGGGGCTGAATGAGCAGTTCTTC. Protein: CASSLNRAGGLNEQFF. This chain joins TRBV7-2 and TRBJ2-1; 10 bases are a match to TRBD2. The germline CDR1 and CDR2 sequences are SGHTA and FQGNSA. J lost 7 bases, V lost 2 bases, and 8 bases had no gene match. This CDR3 contains 16 residues. The full variable domain, its missing parts supplied by reference TRBV7-2 and TRBJ2-1, is GAGVSQSPSNKVTEKGKDVELRCDPISGHTALYWYRQSLGQGLEFLIYFQGNSAPDKSGLPSDRFSAERTGGSVSTLTIQRTQQEDSAVYLCASSLNRAGGLNEQFFGPGTRLTVL.

The chain links TRBV7-9 to TRBJ1-5; D might be TRBD1 (5 bases). Trimming removed 0 bases at V and 4 bases at J, with 13 bases between. Germline V gives CDR1 SEHNR, CDR2 FQNEAQ (reference sequence). The length of the CDR3 is 16 residues. Written as DNA, the CDR3 is TGTGCCAGCAGCTTAGCGGGGGTACGGAGTAATCAGCCCCAGCATTTT. This gives the protein CASSLAGVRSNQPQHF.

V usage is TRBV20-1 and J usage is TRBJ1-4; a possible D gene is TRBD1 (5 bases). Trimming took 6 bases from V and 7 from J, leaving 15 bases between them. Per germline, CDR1 DFQATT and CDR2 SNEGSKA (reference sequence). The CDR3 spans 13 residues. CDR3 sequence reads: CSAPDRGGEKLFF. The CDR3 DNA is TGCAGTGCCCCGGACCGCGGGGGTGAAAAACTGTTTTTT.

This clonotype was observed a handful of times. The CDR3 DNA sequence: TGTGCCAGCAGCTTAAATGGGGGGGCCAACGTCCTGACTTTC. It is translated as CASSLNGGANVLTF. The chain carries TRBV7-8 and TRBJ2-6; D gene unclear. V lost 2 bases and J lost 4, with 6 bases in between. The CDR3 runs to 14 residues. Germline CDR1 is SGHVS and CDR2 is FQNEAQ.

This sequence joins TRBV5-1 and TRBJ2-5, with TRBD2 as a possible D gene (7 bases). The CDR3 extends over 15 amino acids. Germline-derived CDR1 and CDR2 are SGHRS and YFSETQ. V was trimmed by 7 bases and J by 1 base, leaving 17 bases between them. This chain's CDR3 is CASAPGRGSQETQYF. In DNA, the CDR3 is TGCGCCAGCGCCCCTGGGAGGGGGTCCCAAGAGACCCAGTACTTC.

This clonotype came up many times. The V call is TRBV19, the J call TRBJ2-1; D is unclear. This CDR3 spans 15 amino acids. Between the trimmed V and J ends, which lost 9 bases and 0 bases, there was a span of 15 bases. CDR1 is LNHDA and CDR2 is SQIVND in the germline V gene (reference sequence). The CDR3 here is CASLGPQSSYNEQFF. The CDR3 coding sequence is TGTGCCAGCCTTGGGCCACAGAGCTCCTACAATGAGCAGTTCTTC.

This sequence joins TRBV7-8 and TRBJ1-4; the D is unclear. Trimming cost V 1 base and J 4 bases, with 13 bases left between them. This CDR3 has 16 residues. The germline gives CDR1 SGHVS, CDR2 FQNEAQ. The CDR3 sequence: CASSLDEGRVNEKLFF. CDR3 nucleotides: TGTGCCAGCAGCTTAGACGAGGGCAGAGTTAATGAAAAACTGTTTTTT.

The chain carries TRBV19 and TRBJ1-5, with a tentative D call TRBD1 (5 bases). Germline assignment: CDR1 LNHDA and CDR2 SQIVND (reference sequence). The CDR3 covers 15 residues. Trimming cost V 7 bases and J 0 bases, with 13 bases left between them. This chain's CDR3 is CASTGGTYSNQPQHF. The CDR3 DNA sequence: TGTGCCAGTACCGGGGGGACGTATAGCAATCAGCCCCAGCATTTT.

The chain couples TRBV6-2 or TRBV6-3 to TRBJ2-6, with D tentatively TRBD1 (5 bases). The ends were cut back, 6 bases at V and 1 base at J, with 16 bases in the middle. Germline lookup yields CDR1 MNHEY and CDR2 SVGEGT. The CDR3 runs to 17 residues. The CDR3 DNA is TGTGCCAGCAGCGACACACTCCGACAGTCTGGGGCCAACGTCCTGACTTTC. It codes for CASSDTLRQSGANVLTF.

The chain is built from TRBV19 and TRBJ2-3; possibly TRBD1 or TRBD2 for D (5 bases each). The germline V gene encodes CDR1 LNHDA and CDR2 SQIVND (reference sequence). With 11 bases removed from V and 1 base from J, the gap between germline ends came to 13 bases. CDR3 length: 13 residues. The CDR3 here is CAAGRAGTDTQYF. Here the CDR3 DNA reads TGTGCCGCAGGGCGGGCTGGCACAGATACGCAGTATTTT.

The chain has TRBV7-9 and TRBJ2-3; 10 nucleotides line up with TRBD1. Per the germline V gene, CDR1 is SEHNR and CDR2 is FQNEAQ (reference sequence). The ends lost 4 bases at V and 1 base at J; junction bases unmatched: 5. The CDR3 sequence is 16 residues long. CDR3 sequence reads: CASSSSTGGRTDTQYF. CDR3 DNA: TGTGCCAGCAGCTCATCGACAGGGGGCCGCACAGATACGCAGTATTTT.

The CDR3 nucleotides are TGTGCCAGCAGCAACCAGGGGGGGCAAAACATTCAGTACTTC. It specifies CASSNQGGQNIQYF. This rearrangement joins TRBV7-2 to TRBJ2-4, with D perhaps matching TRBD1 or TRBD2 (7 bases each). The CDR3 consists of 14 residues. Germline V lookup: CDR1 SGHTA, CDR2 FQGNSA. Trimming stripped 5 bases from V and 5 bases from J, with 13 bases between.

This clonotype was seen a handful of times. The rearrangement uses TRBV7-6 and TRBJ1-1; TRBD1 matches 8 bases. This CDR3 is built from 15 residues. The V segment lost 5 bases and the J segment 0 bases; nucleotides outside the gene matches: 5. Germline V lookup: CDR1 SGHVS, CDR2 FNYEAQ. As DNA, the CDR3 is TGTGCCAGCAGCCGAAGGGACAGGCTGAACACTGAAGCTTTCTTT. The encoded protein is CASSRRDRLNTEAFF.

V and J are TRBV6-6 and TRBJ2-7; TRBD1 matches at 8 bases. This CDR3 region has 16 residues. The trim removed 4 bases at V and 3 bases at J, leaving 11 bases unmatched. CDR1 and CDR2 (germline): MNHNY, SVGAGI (reference sequence). CDR3 sequence: CASSSPDRGTGYEQYF. The CDR3 bases are TGTGCCAGCAGTTCGCCCGACAGGGGAACCGGCTACGAGCAGTACTTC.

The sample holds one count of this clonotype. The chain uses TRBV28 and TRBJ1-5; unclear D gene. Trimming pared 8 bases from V and 1 base from J, leaving 12 bases between. The CDR3 is made up of 14 amino acids. The germline gives CDR1 MDHEN, CDR2 SYDVKM. The CDR3 region has the DNA TGTGCCAGCCGACGGCGCACCAGCAATCAGCCCCAGCATTTT. It translates to CASRRRTSNQPQHF.